The rows below give T cell receptor beta chains drawn from one sample of a study of T cell repertoires in cytomegalovirus infection. MiXCR was run by TCRdb on the reads, yielding one entry per CDR3 protein. The data show roughly 320,000 distinct CDR3 sequences, about 9.1% seen once. Sequenced material: PBMCs. The origin of the receptors is a human donor in good health (CMV status not recorded). Some clones in this sample may be carry-over from other donors' samples. CDR3s include the opening cysteine and the closing phenylalanine or tryptophan. Each record gives: CDR3 DNA, CDR3 protein, D gene, clone size, J gene, V gene. The D gene is left open where the match is weak. Not all rows give a size; the values are once, few, many and, for expanded clones, a class.

CDR3nt: TGTGCCAGCGGAGGGGCGGGACAGATCAACACCGGGGAGCTGTTTTTT; CDR3aa: CASGGAGQINTGELFF; d_gene: -; abundance: many; j_gene: TRBJ2-2; v_gene: TRBV7-9
CDR3nt: TGCAGTTCTCCTCAGGGGGCGAGTGAAAAACTGTTTTTT; CDR3aa: CSSPQGASEKLFF; d_gene: TRBD1; abundance: many; j_gene: TRBJ1-4; v_gene: TRBV20-1
CDR3nt: TGTGCCATTTCAGGGGAGGCAGATACGCAGTATTTT; CDR3aa: CAISGEADTQYF; d_gene: -; abundance: many; j_gene: TRBJ2-3; v_gene: TRBV10-3
CDR3nt: TGTGCCAGCAGTTCAGGCGGACAGGGCCGGGAGCTGTTTTTT; CDR3aa: CASSSGGQGRELFF; d_gene: TRBD1; abundance: many; j_gene: TRBJ2-2; v_gene: TRBV28
CDR3nt: TGTGCCAGCAGTCAAGGGGGGGGCACAGATACGCAGTATTTT; CDR3aa: CASSQGGGTDTQYF; d_gene: -; abundance: many; j_gene: TRBJ2-3; v_gene: TRBV28
CDR3nt: TGTGCCAGCAGTTACTCGATACAGGCGACGAACACTGAAGCTTTCTTT; CDR3aa: CASSYSIQATNTEAFF; d_gene: -; abundance: few; j_gene: TRBJ1-1; v_gene: TRBV6-5
CDR3nt: TGTGCCAGCAGTCCTGAACGTCGGGACAGGGCTCAAGAGACCCAGTACTTC; CDR3aa: CASSPERRDRAQETQYF; d_gene: TRBD1; abundance: many; j_gene: TRBJ2-5; v_gene: TRBV7-9
CDR3nt: TGTGCCAGCGGCCTCGGGACAGGGGTGAACACTGAAGCTTTCTTT; CDR3aa: CASGLGTGVNTEAFF; d_gene: TRBD1; abundance: -; j_gene: TRBJ1-1; v_gene: TRBV28
CDR3nt: TGTGCCAGCAGTTGGTCGAATGAGCAGTTCTTC; CDR3aa: CASSWSNEQFF; d_gene: -; abundance: many; j_gene: TRBJ2-1; v_gene: TRBV5-5
CDR3nt: TGTGCCAGCCAGGGCCCTCCTCCGGTGGATGAGCAGTTCTTC; CDR3aa: CASQGPPPVDEQFF; d_gene: -; abundance: many; j_gene: TRBJ2-1; v_gene: TRBV28
CDR3nt: TGTGCCAGCAGCAAGACCAAGCTTCGTGACAGGGGGGAGACCCAGTACTTC; CDR3aa: CASSKTKLRDRGETQYF; d_gene: TRBD1; abundance: many; j_gene: TRBJ2-5; v_gene: TRBV7-9
CDR3nt: TGCAGTGCCCCGGACTCTGTGGTCAATGAGCAGTTCTTC; CDR3aa: CSAPDSVVNEQFF; d_gene: -; abundance: many; j_gene: TRBJ2-1; v_gene: TRBV20-1
CDR3nt: TGCGCCAGCAGCTTGGACACTTTCGAGCAGTTCTTC; CDR3aa: CASSLDTFEQFF; d_gene: -; abundance: many; j_gene: TRBJ2-1; v_gene: TRBV5-1
CDR3nt: TGTGCCAGCAGCGTAGAACAGGGTACTTACGAGCAGTACTTC; CDR3aa: CASSVEQGTYEQYF; d_gene: -; abundance: few; j_gene: TRBJ2-7; v_gene: TRBV9
CDR3nt: TGCGCCAGCAGCTTGGCCACAGCGGGGGGTAACTACAATGAGCAGTTCTTC; CDR3aa: CASSLATAGGNYNEQFF; d_gene: TRBD2; abundance: many; j_gene: TRBJ2-1; v_gene: TRBV5-1
CDR3nt: TGTGCCAGCAGCCCCTATAGCGGGGGGGCCCCCAATGAGCAGTTCTTC; CDR3aa: CASSPYSGGAPNEQFF; d_gene: TRBD2; abundance: many; j_gene: TRBJ2-1; v_gene: TRBV5-4
CDR3nt: TGTGCCAGCAGCTTAGCTGACATCCTCCGGACCGGGGAGCTGTTTTTT; CDR3aa: CASSLADILRTGELFF; d_gene: -; abundance: many; j_gene: TRBJ2-2; v_gene: TRBV11-2
CDR3nt: TGTGCCAGCAGCTTAGGGGCGGGGGGGGCAGATACGCAGTATTTT; CDR3aa: CASSLGAGGADTQYF; d_gene: TRBD2; abundance: many; j_gene: TRBJ2-3; v_gene: TRBV5-1
CDR3nt: TGTGCCAGCAGTCTCGAAGGGGGCGAGAGGGATGAGCAGTTCTTC; CDR3aa: CASSLEGGERDEQFF; d_gene: TRBD1; abundance: many; j_gene: TRBJ2-1; v_gene: TRBV28
CDR3nt: TGTGCCAGCAGCTTAGCAGGACAGGTTAGGTCGATGCAGTACTTC; CDR3aa: CASSLAGQVRSMQYF; d_gene: TRBD1; abundance: many; j_gene: TRBJ2-7; v_gene: TRBV7-8
CDR3nt: TGTGCCAGCAGCGTTGACAGCACCCGCTTCAATTGGCAGTTCTTC; CDR3aa: CASSVDSTRFNWQFF; d_gene: -; abundance: -; j_gene: TRBJ2-1; v_gene: TRBV9
CDR3nt: TGTGCCAGCAGCCCCGAGGGACAGGGTAACACCGGGGAGCTGTTTTTT; CDR3aa: CASSPEGQGNTGELFF; d_gene: TRBD1; abundance: -; j_gene: TRBJ2-2; v_gene: TRBV28
CDR3nt: TGTGCCAGCAAGGACAGCGCCTACGAGCAGTACTTC; CDR3aa: CASKDSAYEQYF; d_gene: -; abundance: many; j_gene: TRBJ2-7; v_gene: TRBV6-5
CDR3nt: TGTGCTAGCAGCTTAATAGTGGGACAAGGAAACACCGGGGAGCTGTTTTTT; CDR3aa: CASSLIVGQGNTGELFF; d_gene: -; abundance: -; j_gene: TRBJ2-2; v_gene: TRBV7-7
CDR3nt: TGCAGTGCTAGAGGGCTAGCGGGGGTGGAGACCCAGTACTTC; CDR3aa: CSARGLAGVETQYF; d_gene: TRBD2; abundance: many; j_gene: TRBJ2-5; v_gene: TRBV20-1
CDR3nt: TGTGCCAGCAGTTACGGCGCAGACACAGATACGCAGTATTTT; CDR3aa: CASSYGADTDTQYF; d_gene: -; abundance: many; j_gene: TRBJ2-3; v_gene: TRBV6-5
CDR3nt: TGTGCCAGCAGCCGAGACAGGGCGGGGAACACTGAAGCTTTCTTT; CDR3aa: CASSRDRAGNTEAFF; d_gene: TRBD1; abundance: many; j_gene: TRBJ1-1; v_gene: TRBV7-8
CDR3nt: TGTGCCAGCACGCCCGGACAGGGGATCTTCAATCAGCCCCAGCATTTT; CDR3aa: CASTPGQGIFNQPQHF; d_gene: TRBD1; abundance: -; j_gene: TRBJ1-5; v_gene: TRBV28
CDR3nt: TGTGCCAGCAGTTACGAGGGGGCGGGTGCCGAAGCTTTCTTT; CDR3aa: CASSYEGAGAEAFF; d_gene: TRBD1; abundance: few; j_gene: TRBJ1-1; v_gene: TRBV6-2/TRBV6-3
CDR3nt: TGTGCCAGCAGTTCTCACGGGACTAGCGGGGTTGATACGCAGTATTTT; CDR3aa: CASSSHGTSGVDTQYF; d_gene: TRBD2; abundance: few; j_gene: TRBJ2-3; v_gene: TRBV28
CDR3nt: TGTGCCAGCATCTTCTACGAGCAGTACTTC; CDR3aa: CASIFYEQYF; d_gene: -; abundance: many; j_gene: TRBJ2-7; v_gene: TRBV6-5
CDR3nt: TGCGCCAGCAGCTTGGGGTCCCGGGGGGCAGATACGCAGTATTTT; CDR3aa: CASSLGSRGADTQYF; d_gene: TRBD2; abundance: -; j_gene: TRBJ2-3; v_gene: TRBV5-1
CDR3nt: TGTGCCAGCAGTGACCTGGACAGAGACTATGGCTACACCTTC; CDR3aa: CASSDLDRDYGYTF; d_gene: -; abundance: many; j_gene: TRBJ1-2; v_gene: TRBV25-1
CDR3nt: TGTGCCATCAGTGAGGGGGCTGAAGCTTTCTTT; CDR3aa: CAISEGAEAFF; d_gene: -; abundance: many; j_gene: TRBJ1-1; v_gene: TRBV10-3
CDR3nt: TGTGCCAGCAGCTTGGGCTCCGCTAGCGCCGCATACGAGCAGTACTTC; CDR3aa: CASSLGSASAAYEQYF; d_gene: -; abundance: -; j_gene: TRBJ2-7; v_gene: TRBV5-4
CDR3nt: TGTGCCAGCAGCCAAGATCGGGTAAAACTGTTTTTT; CDR3aa: CASSQDRVKLFF; d_gene: -; abundance: many; j_gene: TRBJ1-4; v_gene: TRBV14
CDR3nt: TGTGCCAGCCATTGGACAGGGCAAGACTACGAGCAGTACTTC; CDR3aa: CASHWTGQDYEQYF; d_gene: TRBD1; abundance: many; j_gene: TRBJ2-7; v_gene: TRBV6-1
CDR3nt: TGTGCCAGCAGCGACCGTCGACACAGGGTAACCTACAATGAGCAGTTCTTC; CDR3aa: CASSDRRHRVTYNEQFF; d_gene: -; abundance: many; j_gene: TRBJ2-1; v_gene: TRBV11-1
CDR3nt: TGTGCCAGCAGCCAAGTGGGACAGGTGAACTATGGCTACACCTTC; CDR3aa: CASSQVGQVNYGYTF; d_gene: TRBD1; abundance: -; j_gene: TRBJ1-2; v_gene: TRBV7-9
CDR3nt: TGTGCCAGCAGCTTACGTCTTCTGGGAGAGACCCAGTACTTC; CDR3aa: CASSLRLLGETQYF; d_gene: -; abundance: many; j_gene: TRBJ2-5; v_gene: TRBV7-2
CDR3nt: TGTGCCAGTAGTATTTCTCTCCCCTCTGGGGCCAACGTCCTGACTTTC; CDR3aa: CASSISLPSGANVLTF; d_gene: -; abundance: many; j_gene: TRBJ2-6; v_gene: TRBV19
CDR3nt: TGTGCCAGCAGCTCGCCTCAGGGTAGCAATTCACCCCTCCACTTT; CDR3aa: CASSSPQGSNSPLHF; d_gene: -; abundance: many; j_gene: TRBJ1-6; v_gene: TRBV7-8
CDR3nt: TGTGCCAGCAGGAGCCGGGACAGGGGAGCTTTTACTGAAGCTTTCTTT; CDR3aa: CASRSRDRGAFTEAFF; d_gene: TRBD1; abundance: few; j_gene: TRBJ1-1; v_gene: TRBV7-9
CDR3nt: TGTGCCAGCAGCCAAGATTGGGAGTATTCAGATACGCAGTATTTT; CDR3aa: CASSQDWEYSDTQYF; d_gene: -; abundance: many; j_gene: TRBJ2-3; v_gene: TRBV4-2
CDR3nt: TGTGCCAGCAGTGGGACGGCGCAGTACTTC; CDR3aa: CASSGTAQYF; d_gene: -; abundance: many; j_gene: TRBJ2-7; v_gene: TRBV2
CDR3nt: TGTGCCAGCAGTTACGCCTACGAGCAGTACTTC; CDR3aa: CASSYAYEQYF; d_gene: -; abundance: -; j_gene: TRBJ2-7; v_gene: TRBV6-5
CDR3nt: TGTGCCAGCAGCGCAAATTCTATCGGCGGCACAGATACGCAGTATTTT; CDR3aa: CASSANSIGGTDTQYF; d_gene: -; abundance: many; j_gene: TRBJ2-3; v_gene: TRBV2
CDR3nt: TGTGCCAGCAGCCCGACGGACAGGGTCAACATTCAGTACTTC; CDR3aa: CASSPTDRVNIQYF; d_gene: TRBD1; abundance: many; j_gene: TRBJ2-4; v_gene: TRBV28
CDR3nt: TGTGCCAGCAGCTTAGGGGCTGCGCAGTATTTT; CDR3aa: CASSLGAAQYF; d_gene: -; abundance: many; j_gene: TRBJ2-3; v_gene: TRBV11-2
CDR3nt: TGCGCCAGCAGCTTGGGCGGGAGCTCCTATAATTCACCCCTCCACTTT; CDR3aa: CASSLGGSSYNSPLHF; d_gene: -; abundance: many; j_gene: TRBJ1-6; v_gene: TRBV5-1
CDR3nt: TGTGCCAGCAGCTTAGCCCTCGCGTGGGGGGCCCTCGGATCAAACACCATATATTTT; CDR3aa: CASSLALAWGALGSNTIYF; d_gene: -; abundance: many; j_gene: TRBJ1-3; v_gene: TRBV7-9
CDR3nt: TGCAGCGTTGTGGGGCATCCCTCCTACGAGCAGTACTTC; CDR3aa: CSVVGHPSYEQYF; d_gene: -; abundance: -; j_gene: TRBJ2-7; v_gene: TRBV29-1
CDR3nt: TGTGCCAGCAGTTTGTGGGGGACAGGGGTCGGCAAGAAAGAGACCCAGTACTTC; CDR3aa: CASSLWGTGVGKKETQYF; d_gene: TRBD1; abundance: many; j_gene: TRBJ2-5; v_gene: TRBV6-2/TRBV6-3
CDR3nt: TGCGCCAGCAGCTTGGAAGAAGGGTTGGCTAATTCACCCCTCCACTTT; CDR3aa: CASSLEEGLANSPLHF; d_gene: -; abundance: -; j_gene: TRBJ1-6; v_gene: TRBV5-1
CDR3nt: TGTGCCAGCAGCTTACGGGGGGAGGGCACTGAAGCTTTCTTT; CDR3aa: CASSLRGEGTEAFF; d_gene: -; abundance: many; j_gene: TRBJ1-1; v_gene: TRBV7-3
CDR3nt: TGTGCCAGCAGCTTGGTCGGGTGGAACGCTTTCTTT; CDR3aa: CASSLVGWNAFF; d_gene: -; abundance: many; j_gene: TRBJ1-1; v_gene: TRBV7-9
CDR3nt: TGTGCCAGCAGCTTAGGGACGACTAGCGGCTACCAAGAGACCCAGTACTTC; CDR3aa: CASSLGTTSGYQETQYF; d_gene: TRBD2; abundance: many; j_gene: TRBJ2-5; v_gene: TRBV7-9
CDR3nt: TGTGCCAGCAGCCCAAAATGGCCGGGAAACTATGGCTACACCTTC; CDR3aa: CASSPKWPGNYGYTF; d_gene: -; abundance: many; j_gene: TRBJ1-2; v_gene: TRBV7-2